A single sample gave rise to the 8 T cell receptor beta chains below, sequenced in a study of early T cells in non-severe SARS-CoV-2 infection. TCRdb analysed the 5' RACE reads with MiXCR anew, one entry per CDR3 protein. The table includes 60,000 or so distinct CDR3 sequences, 10% to 15% detected once. Sequencing input: whole blood. The source is an adult who was a healthcare worker with PCR-confirmed SARS-CoV-2 infection or an uninfected control (not recorded which).

This clonotype showed up many times. The chain uses TRBV28 and TRBJ1-5; D is unresolved. The CDR3 extends over 13 amino acids. CDR1 and CDR2 from the germline V gene are MDHEN and SYDVKM. V was pared by 8 bases and J by 2 bases, with 10 bases between. The CDR3: CASVPRGNQPQHF. For the CDR3, the DNA is TGTGCCAGCGTCCCCCGAGGCAATCAGCCCCAGCATTTT.

This clonotype was seen repeatedly, ten times or more. The chain has TRBV29-1 and TRBJ2-1; the D is unclear. The V end lost 2 bases, the J end lost 0 bases, and 11 bases lay between the germline ends. The CDR3 loop spans 15 amino acids. The germline V gene has CDR1 SQVTM and CDR2 ANQGSEA. CDR3 in amino acids: CSVERQLRSYNEQFF. The CDR3, as DNA: TGCAGCGTTGAACGTCAACTACGCTCCTACAATGAGCAGTTCTTC.

This clonotype was seen many times. The V gene is TRBV6-1, the J gene TRBJ2-1; D gene ambiguous. The CDR3 contains 14 residues. V dropped 0 bases and J dropped 10 bases, with 13 bases sitting between them. CDR1 and CDR2 from the germline V gene are MNHNS and SASEGT. CDR3 coding DNA: TGTGCCAGCAGTGAAGCGTTGTCGGTCGAGGAGCAGTTCTTC. Amino acid sequence: CASSEALSVEEQFF.

Ten or more counts support this clonotype. The gene calls are TRBV7-9 and TRBJ2-2; maybe TRBD1 (6 bases). CDR1 and CDR2 from the germline V gene are SEHNR and FQNEAQ (reference sequence). V was pared by 0 bases and J by 7 bases, with 18 bases between. The CDR3 sequence is 17 residues long. DNA of the CDR3: TGTGCCAGCAGCTTAGCTCCCCAGGGGACATGGGGCGGGGAGCTGTTTTTT. Amino acid sequence: CASSLAPQGTWGGELFF. The full variable domain, its missing parts supplied by reference TRBV7-9 and TRBJ2-2, is DTGVSQNPRHKITKRGQNVTFRCDPISEHNRLYWYRQTLGQGPEFLTYFQNEAQLEKSRLLSDRFSAERPKGSFSTLEIQRTEQGDSAMYLCASSLAPQGTWGGELFFGEGSRLTVL.

The table lists this clonotype with many counts. The chain joins TRBV10-3 to TRBJ2-7, with 9 bases matching TRBD1. The ends lost 3 bases at V and 0 bases at J; junction bases unmatched: 3. Germline assignment: CDR1 ENHRY and CDR2 SYGVKD. The CDR3 is made up of 15 amino acids. The CDR3 DNA sequence: TGTGCCATCAGTGACTTGGACAGGGGCTCCTACGAGCAGTACTTC. Translation gives CAISDLDRGSYEQYF.

CDR3 bases: TGTGCCAGCAGCTCCACCAGACTAGCGGGGGACGAGCAGTTCTTC. As protein: CASSSTRLAGDEQFF. This chain links TRBV7-9 with TRBJ2-1; 12 bases agree with TRBD2. With 4 bases clipped from V and 10 bases from J, the junction kept 8 bases outside the gene matches. Germline values: CDR1 SEHNR, CDR2 FQNEAQ (reference sequence). The CDR3 totals 15 residues.

This clonotype has ten or more counts. The rearrangement joins TRBV28 to TRBJ1-2, with 8 bases identical to TRBD1. V trimming: 4 bases; J trimming: 6 bases; junction bases outside the gene matches: 7. CDR1 and CDR2 from the germline V gene are MDHEN and SYDVKM. The CDR3 sequence is 14 residues long. The CDR3 sequence is CASSYRTGTNGYTF. The CDR3, as DNA: TGTGCCAGCAGTTACCGGACAGGGACTAATGGCTACACCTTC.

This clonotype was picked up a small number of times. The chain is built from TRBV5-8 and TRBJ1-2; possibly TRBD1 for D (6 bases). V lost 6 bases, J lost 3 bases, and 15 bases lay in between. Germline CDR1 and CDR2: SGHTS and YDEGEE. The CDR3 totals 14 residues. The CDR3 sequence is CASNQQGTYYGYTF. The CDR3 DNA follows: TGTGCCAGCAACCAACAGGGTACTTACTATGGCTACACCTTC.